This is a list of T cell receptor beta chains from one sample in a study of T cells in Graves' hyperthyroidism and ophthalmopathy. Using its own MiXCR run on the multiplex PCR reads, TCRdb lists one record per CDR3 protein. The data show approximately 570,000 distinct CDR3 sequences, about 20% seen once. Sequencing was performed on blood. These receptors came from a man aged 35 to 55 with Graves' ophthalmopathy. The CDR3 runs from the conserved cysteine through the conserved F or W. The D gene is left open where the match is weak. Clone size is not always given. Where it is, it says once, few, many or a class for expanded clones.

abundance	v_gene	j_gene	d_gene	CDR3nt	CDR3aa
-	TRBV7-8	TRBJ2-2	-	TGTGCCAGCAGCTTTGCGGGGGCCACCGGGGAGCTGTTTTTT	CASSFAGATGELFF
-	TRBV7-9	TRBJ1-6	-	TGTGCCAGCAGCTCCCGGCAGGGCTATAATTCACCCCTCCACTTT	CASSSRQGYNSPLHF
many	TRBV5-1	TRBJ2-3	-	TGCGCCAGCAGCTTATGGGACCGGAGCACAGATACGCAGTATTTT	CASSLWDRSTDTQYF
once	TRBV24-1	TRBJ2-1	-	TGTGCCACCAGTGCTCCAACGGGGTACAATGAGCAGTTCTTC	CATSAPTGYNEQFF
-	TRBV7-2	TRBJ2-1	TRBD2	TGTGCCAGCAGCCGGATAGCGGGTTACAATGAGCAGTTCTTC	CASSRIAGYNEQFF
-	TRBV4-1	TRBJ1-2	-	TGCGCCAGCAGCCAAGACGGAACACGATCGTACTATGGCTACACCTTC	CASSQDGTRSYYGYTF
few	TRBV5-1	TRBJ2-7	-	TGCGCCAGCAGCTTGGTGCGGGGGACAGACTCCTACGAGCAGTACTTC	CASSLVRGTDSYEQYF
-	TRBV27	TRBJ2-7	-	TGTGCCAGCAGTCTAGCTCTTAGCTCCTACGAGCAGTACTTC	CASSLALSSYEQYF
few	TRBV18	TRBJ1-1	-	TGTGCCAGCTCTCACCCCGGGACGGAAGCTTTCTTT	CASSHPGTEAFF
few	TRBV9	TRBJ1-2	TRBD1	TGTGCCAGCAGCGTAGCACAGGGGGCGAACTATGGCTACACCTTC	CASSVAQGANYGYTF
-	TRBV6-1	TRBJ1-2	-	TGTGCCAGCAGTGAAGCGGCAGTTTATGGTTATGGCTACACCTTC	CASSEAAVYGYGYTF
-	TRBV7-2	TRBJ2-1	TRBD2	TGTGCCAGCAGCGTTAGCGGGGCTGGCTACAATGAGCAGTTCTTC	CASSVSGAGYNEQFF
-	TRBV19	TRBJ2-3	TRBD2	TGTGCCAGTAGTATACTAGCGGAGAGCACAGATACGCAGTATTTT	CASSILAESTDTQYF
many	TRBV12-3/TRBV12-4	TRBJ1-2	TRBD1	TGTGCCAGCAGCCCGGGACAGCACTATGGCTACACCTTC	CASSPGQHYGYTF
-	TRBV3-1	TRBJ2-1	TRBD2	TGTGCCAGCAGCCCATCCGGACTAGCGTACAATGAGCAGTTCTTC	CASSPSGLAYNEQFF
few	TRBV11-2	TRBJ2-5	TRBD2	TGTGCCAGCGCCAAACTAGCGGGGGATGTTGGGACCCAGTACTTC	CASAKLAGDVGTQYF
-	TRBV11-2	TRBJ2-3	-	TGTGCCAGCAGCTTGTCCCTGACAGGTTCTAGCACAGATACGCAGTATTTT	CASSLSLTGSSTDTQYF
few	TRBV10-3	TRBJ1-1	TRBD1	TGTGCCATCACCCAGGGACAGACTGAAGCTTTCTTT	CAITQGQTEAFF
many	TRBV11-2	TRBJ2-3	TRBD2	TGTGCCAGCAGCTTGGGGGCGGGGGGTTTCTCAGATACGCAGTATTTT	CASSLGAGGFSDTQYF
-	TRBV30	TRBJ2-7	TRBD1	TGTGCCTGGAGGCACAGGGGGACTTCCTACGAGCAGTACTTC	CAWRHRGTSYEQYF
many	TRBV11-2	TRBJ2-7	-	TGTGCCAGCAGCTTAGGATCCGTCTCCTACGAGCAGTACTTC	CASSLGSVSYEQYF
few	TRBV5-1	TRBJ2-1	TRBD2	TGCGCCAGCAGCCAGTCCGGGACTAGTTACAATGAGCAGTTCTTC	CASSQSGTSYNEQFF
few	TRBV9	TRBJ1-6	-	TGTGCCAGCAGCGTAGGGGAGGGGAAGAATTCACCCCTCCACTTT	CASSVGEGKNSPLHF
-	TRBV7-2	TRBJ1-3	-	TGTGCCAGCAGCTTACTAGGGTTCGGAAACACCATATATTTT	CASSLLGFGNTIYF
-	TRBV5-1	TRBJ1-2	-	TGCGCCAGCAGACCGGAGAACTATGGCTACACCTTC	CASRPENYGYTF
many	TRBV3-1	TRBJ2-3	TRBD1	TGTGCCAGCAGCTTGGGACAGGGACCAGATACGCAGTATTTT	CASSLGQGPDTQYF
few	TRBV10-3	TRBJ2-7	-	TGTGCCATCAGGCCCCAGGCATTCTCAAACTACGAGCAGTACTTC	CAIRPQAFSNYEQYF